The 22 T cell receptor beta chains listed next were all sequenced from one sample in a study of control samples from healthy donors and cancer patients. Sequenced by immunoSEQ multiplex PCR; TCRdb stores in-frame clones only, minus some. Here the sample spans 100,000 to 120,000 clones, around 89% being singletons. The sequenced material came from PBMCs. These receptors all come from a woman aged 55-70 years with lung cancer.

This clone was seen a single time. The chain is built from TRBV18 and TRBJ2-1; D not certain. This CDR3 is built from 13 residues. The V end lost 4 bases, the J end lost 9 bases, and 13 bases lay between the germline ends. CDR1 is KGHSH and CDR2 is LQKENI in the germline V gene. Written as DNA, the CDR3 is TGTGCCAGCTCACGGACCTATAGGATTGAGCAGTTCTTC. Amino acid sequence: CASSRTYRIEQFF.

The V call is TRBV24-1, the J call TRBJ2-3, with TRBD1 matching over 9 bases. The germline gives CDR1 KGHDR, CDR2 SFDVKD. The CDR3 consists of 17 residues. V trimming: 4 bases; J trimming: 0 bases; junction bases outside the gene matches: 7. CDR3 DNA sequence: TGTGCCACCAGTGACCCCGGGACAGGGTCTAGCACAGATACGCAGTATTTT. Its protein is CATSDPGTGSSTDTQYF.

The V and J genes are TRBV6-5 and TRBJ2-5; D assignment may be TRBD1 or TRBD2 (5 bases each). CDR3 length: 14 residues. Trimming removed 7 bases from V and 0 bases from J, with 12 bases in between. The germline gives CDR1 MNHEY, CDR2 SVGAGI. The CDR3 loop is CASTSGTYQETQYF. Written as DNA, the CDR3 is TGTGCCAGCACATCCGGGACCTACCAAGAGACCCAGTACTTC.

The chain links TRBV5-1 to TRBJ2-4; D may be TRBD2 (6 bases). Germline CDR1 reads SGHRS; CDR2 reads YFSETQ. The length of the CDR3 is 14 residues. Trimming stripped 1 base from V and 8 bases from J, with 13 bases between. The CDR3 nucleotides are TGCGCCAGCAGCTTGATCGGGGGTGACCACATTCAGTACTTC. Translated: CASSLIGGDHIQYF.

The chain is built from TRBV7-9 and TRBJ1-1; no clear D gene. Trimming stripped 2 bases from V and 1 base from J, with 8 bases between. Germline CDR1 is SEHNR and CDR2 is FQNEAQ (reference sequence). The CDR3 has 14 residues. CDR3 nucleotides: TGTGCCAGCAGCTTAAATCTGGGGAACACTGAAGCTTTCTTT. It yields the protein CASSLNLGNTEAFF.

Here the CDR3 DNA reads TGCGCCAGCAGATCACTAGCGGGGGGACAAGAGACCCAGTACTTC. Amino acids: CASRSLAGGQETQYF. The V gene is TRBV5-1, the J gene TRBJ2-5; 12 bases align to TRBD2. This CDR3 spans 15 amino acids. Trimming cost V 5 bases and J 2 bases; bases outside gene matches: 4. Germline V CDR1 and CDR2: SGHRS, YFSETQ.

This chain uses TRBV6-6 with TRBJ2-1; TRBD1 matches at 8 bases. V lost 6 bases and J lost 5; bases outside the gene matches: 3. Germline V CDR1 and CDR2: MNHNY, SVGAGI (reference sequence). The length of the CDR3 is 13 residues. As DNA, the CDR3 is TGTGCCAGCAGCCAGACAGGGGACAATGAGCAGTTCTTC. It yields the protein CASSQTGDNEQFF.

The CDR3 spells CASGRSESTAYNEQFF. The CDR3 nucleotides read TGCGCCAGCGGGAGGTCCGAGTCAACGGCCTACAATGAGCAGTTCTTC. The rearrangement links TRBV5-1 to TRBJ2-1; tentatively, D is TRBD2 (6 bases). Deletions cut 7 bases from V and 2 bases from J, with 19 bases between. Germline CDR1 is SGHRS and CDR2 is YFSETQ. CDR3 length: 16 amino acids.

The chain is built from TRBV5-1 and TRBJ2-1, with 10 nucleotides matching TRBD1. The CDR3 runs to 14 residues. V lost 7 bases, J lost 6 bases, and 7 bases stayed unmatched. Germline-derived CDR1 and CDR2 are SGHRS and YFSETQ. Written as DNA, the CDR3 is TGCGCCAGCTATGGACAGGGGGGGATCAATGAGCAGTTCTTC. This encodes CASYGQGGINEQFF.

The CDR3 DNA reads TGTGCCAGCAGCCAAGCGGGGGCCACCAATGAGCAGTTCTTC. Encoded protein: CASSQAGATNEQFF. The genes are TRBV3-1 (or the pseudogene TRBV3-2) and TRBJ2-1; the D call may be TRBD1 or TRBD2 (6 bases each). CDR3 length: 14 residues. Trimming removed 1 base at V and 6 bases at J, with 10 bases between. Looked up from germline, CDR1 is LGHDT and CDR2 is YNNKEL (reference sequence).

The chain recombines TRBV7-2 with TRBJ2-3; possibly TRBD2 for D (6 bases). Trimming cost V 7 bases and J 2 bases, with 13 bases left between them. CDR3 length: 14 amino acids. The germline V gene encodes CDR1 SGHTA and CDR2 FQGNSA. CDR3 sequence: CASTGGLTTDTQYF. In DNA form, the CDR3 reads TGTGCCAGCACCGGGGGACTCACCACAGATACGCAGTATTTT.

V gene TRBV5-1 combines with J gene TRBJ1-3; D perhaps matches TRBD1 (5 bases). The CDR3 runs 15 residues. CDR1 and CDR2 (germline): SGHRS, YFSETQ. Trimming took 2 bases from V and 1 from J, leaving 10 bases between them. The CDR3 region has the DNA TGCGCCAGCAGCTTTAACGGGGGTTCTGGAAACACCATATATTTT. Translation: CASSFNGGSGNTIYF.

The V gene is TRBV9, the J gene TRBJ1-2, with 12 nucleotides matching TRBD1. This CDR3 comprises 16 residues. Germline lookup yields CDR1 SGDLS and CDR2 YYNGEE. V shed 3 bases and J 8 bases; nucleotides not matched to a gene: 11. For the CDR3, the DNA is TGTGCCAGCAGCGATTATCCCGGGACAGGGGGCTGGGGCTACACCTTC. Encoded protein: CASSDYPGTGGWGYTF.

The V and J genes are TRBV7-2 and TRBJ1-3; D remains ambiguous. In germline, CDR1 is SGHTA, CDR2 FQGNSA. This CDR3 region has 16 residues. The germline V and J ends were trimmed by 3 bases and 0 bases, with 12 bases remaining between them. The CDR3 nucleotides are TGTGCCAGCAGCTTCTCGACCGTTACCTCTGGAAACACCATATATTTT. It specifies CASSFSTVTSGNTIYF.

This rearrangement joins TRBV5-1 to TRBJ1-3; 7 bases match TRBD1. V was pared by 4 bases and J by 2 bases, with 6 bases of the junction left unmatched. Germline values: CDR1 SGHRS, CDR2 YFSETQ. CDR3 length: 15 residues. For the CDR3, the DNA is TGCGCCAGCAGCATTGGAGACAGGGCTGGAAACACCATATATTTT. Amino acids: CASSIGDRAGNTIYF.

The V call is TRBV7-2, the J call TRBJ1-1; the match to TRBD1 covers 8 bases. Germline V CDR1 and CDR2: SGHTA, FQGNSA. CDR3 length equals 14 residues. The V gene end was trimmed by 5 bases and the J gene end by 2 bases; junction bases not matched to a gene: 4. In DNA form, the CDR3 reads TGTGCCAGCAGCAGGGGACAGGACAACACTGAAGCTTTCTTT. Translating gives CASSRGQDNTEAFF.

The rearrangement joins TRBV13 to TRBJ2-7; 12 positions match TRBD2. There are 18 residues in the CDR3. Per the germline V gene, CDR1 is PRHDT and CDR2 is FYEKMQ (reference sequence). Losses at the gene ends were 3 bases for V and 2 bases for J; bases not matched to a gene: 11. This CDR3 reads CASSFLPRLAGDPYEQYF. DNA for the CDR3: TGTGCCAGCAGCTTTCTCCCCCGACTAGCGGGAGACCCCTACGAGCAGTACTTC.

The genes are TRBV27 and TRBJ2-1; possibly TRBD1 or TRBD2 for D (5 bases each). There are 13 residues in the CDR3. V was cut by 5 bases and J by 10 bases, with 15 bases left in between. Germline V gene lookup returns CDR1 MNHEY and CDR2 SMNVEV (reference sequence). CDR3 nucleotides: TGTGCCAGCAGTCGATTGGGGGTGGGGGAGCAGTTCTTC. Protein sequence: CASSRLGVGEQFF.

J is TRBJ1-2 and V is TRBV19; D is uncertain. Trimming took 3 bases from V and 4 from J, leaving 9 bases between them. The CDR3 loop spans 13 amino acids. Germline lookup yields CDR1 LNHDA and CDR2 SQIVND (reference sequence). As DNA, the CDR3 is TGTGCCAGTAGTATCCAGCCCCTCTATGGCTACACCTTC. This codes for CASSIQPLYGYTF.

The rearrangement uses TRBV7-2 and TRBJ1-2; no clear D gene. This CDR3 is 14 amino acids long. CDR1 and CDR2 from the germline V gene are SGHTA and FQGNSA. Trimming shortened V by 1 base and J by 8 bases, and 14 bases separated the two germline ends. DNA for the CDR3: TGTGCCAGCAGCTTAGATCCCCTGAAAGGAGGCTACACCTTC. Protein product: CASSLDPLKGGYTF.

V gene TRBV7-2 combines with J gene TRBJ1-2; no reliable D call. The CDR3 sequence is 11 residues long. Germline V gene lookup returns CDR1 SGHTA and CDR2 FQGNSA. The V gene lost 5 bases and the J gene lost 7 bases, with 8 bases spanning the gap. Here the CDR3 reads CASSPRSGYTF. CDR3 coding DNA: TGTGCCAGCAGCCCACGCAGTGGCTACACCTTC.

The chain employs TRBV9 and TRBJ1-3, with D maybe TRBD1 (5 bases). Trimming shortened V by 0 bases and J by 0 bases, and 10 bases separated the two germline ends. Germline values: CDR1 SGDLS, CDR2 YYNGEE. The CDR3 sequence is 16 residues long. CDR3 coding DNA: TGTGCCAGCAGCGTAGTACGTGGGGCCTCTGGAAACACCATATATTTT. The encoded protein is CASSVVRGASGNTIYF.